This T cell receptor beta chain appears in the sequencing data of a study of CD8 T cells in ankylosing spondylitis. Per germline, CDR1 LNHNV and CDR2 YYDKDF (reference sequence). Germline trimming cut 3 bases from V and 5 bases from J; bases unmatched to any gene: 6. The CDR3 sequence is 15 residues long. Via MiXCR, TCRdb re-called the 5' RACE reads, giving one row per CDR3 protein. Of roughly 700,000 distinct CDR3 sequences listed, 15% to 20% are singletons. The sample holds a few counts of this clonotype. No antigen is known for it. Overall study findings and caveats: CD8+ by phenotype, disease-linked clones were relatively rare in peripheral blood. Characteristic, it appeared, of ankylosing spondylitis blood was a TCR beta motif of seven or eight highly homologous variants.

The sample taken for sequencing was blood, either unsorted or a sorted T cell fraction (not recorded which). The TCR sequence derives from a male donor with ankylosing spondylitis. The rearrangement uses TRBV15 and TRBJ2-1; 8 nucleotides agree with TRBD2. As DNA, the CDR3 is TGTGCCACCAGCAGTACGGGACTAGTGAACAATGAGCAGTTCTTC. It is translated as CATSSTGLVNNEQFF.